One and the same sample provided the 5 T cell receptor beta chains below, sequenced in a study of T cell changes during pregnancy in multiple sclerosis. Only in-frame clones appear in the TCRdb table, and some are missing; sequencing was by immunoSEQ multiplex PCR. This table holds roughly 45,000 clones, almost 90% found once. This material consisted of peripheral blood, taken in the second trimester of pregnancy. All receptors come from a female donor in good health, enrolled as a control in a pregnancy study.

CDR3 sequence reads: CASSQGSIRGGNEQFF. The DNA for the CDR3 is TGCGCCAGCAGCCAAGGGAGCATTCGGGGGGGCAATGAGCAGTTCTTC. The genes are TRBV4-3 and TRBJ2-1, with 8 bases fitting TRBD2. The CDR3 loop spans 16 amino acids. V dropped 1 base and J dropped 6; count of bases not matched to a gene: 8. The germline gives CDR1 LGHNA, CDR2 YSLEER.

The V gene is TRBV18, the J gene TRBJ1-1; D not resolved. The germline gives CDR1 KGHSH, CDR2 LQKENI. The CDR3 length is 14 residues. Trimming removed 4 bases from V and 1 base from J, with 10 bases in between. This CDR3 reads CASSRARANTEAFF. In DNA form, the CDR3 reads TGTGCCAGCTCACGCGCGAGGGCGAACACTGAAGCTTTCTTT.

Here the CDR3 reads CASSSPGLAEIQETQYF. DNA of the CDR3: TGTGCCAGCAGCTCACCAGGACTAGCGGAGATCCAAGAGACCCAGTACTTC. The chain uses TRBV5-6 and TRBJ2-5, with 10 bases identical to TRBD2. Germline V lookup: CDR1 SGHDT, CDR2 YYEEEE. CDR3 length: 17 amino acids. Trimming cost V 3 bases and J 1 base; bases outside gene matches: 9.

This clone was seen a single time. The rearrangement uses TRBV27 and TRBJ2-1; maybe TRBD2 (6 bases). Germline V CDR1 and CDR2: MNHEY, SMNVEV (reference sequence). Between the trimmed V and J ends, which lost 6 bases and 0 bases, there was a span of 15 bases. The CDR3 consists of 16 residues. The CDR3 loop is CASRTGTQSSYNEQFF. The CDR3 DNA follows: TGTGCCAGCAGGACCGGGACTCAGAGCTCCTACAATGAGCAGTTCTTC.

This chain connects TRBV19 to TRBJ1-4, with 7 bases that match TRBD1. The CDR3 loop spans 14 amino acids. The junction had 3 bases not matched to a gene; V was cut back by 5 bases and J by 3 bases. Germline assignment: CDR1 LNHDA and CDR2 SQIVND (reference sequence). The CDR3 nucleotides are TGTGCCAGTAGTCGGCAGGGGGCTAATGAAAAACTGTTTTTT. Translating gives CASSRQGANEKLFF.